Listed below are T cell receptor beta chains from one sample, sequenced in a study of tumor-infiltrating lymphocytes in primary liver carcinoma. TCRdb fed the multiplex PCR reads into MiXCR, producing one record per CDR3 protein. The table lists approximately 310,000 distinct CDR3 sequences, about 62% of them singletons, with approximately 9% in the top ten. Material for sequencing was peripheral blood. These receptor sequences come from a man aged 40-50 years with primary liver carcinoma and hepatitis B virus infection. Each CDR3 is given with its conserved first and last residue. The D gene is left open where the match is weak. Only part of the rows carry a size: once, few, many, or a class if the clone is expanded.

d_call: TRBD2
cdr3_length: 14
j_call: TRBJ2-7
v_call: TRBV6-2/TRBV6-3
clone_size: NA
cdr3_aa: CASRSSGGIYEQYF
cdr3_nt: TGTGCCAGCAGGTCTAGCGGAGGAATCTACGAGCAGTACTTC

d_call: NA
cdr3_length: 15
j_call: TRBJ2-7
v_call: TRBV7-9
clone_size: NA
cdr3_aa: CASSLVTGGTCEQYF
cdr3_nt: TGTGCCAGCAGCTTAGTGACAGGCGGTACCTGCGAGCAGTACTTC

d_call: TRBD2
cdr3_length: 15
j_call: TRBJ2-7
v_call: TRBV6-2/TRBV6-3
clone_size: many
cdr3_aa: CASSYSPSGKYEQYF
cdr3_nt: TGTGCCAGCAGTTACTCTCCTAGCGGGAAGTACGAGCAGTACTTC

d_call: NA
cdr3_length: 14
j_call: TRBJ2-5
v_call: TRBV12-3/TRBV12-4
clone_size: NA
cdr3_aa: CASTRGGTGETQYF
cdr3_nt: TGTGCCAGCACCAGGGGGGGAACGGGAGAGACCCAGTACTTC

d_call: NA
cdr3_length: 14
j_call: TRBJ2-2
v_call: TRBV10-1
clone_size: NA
cdr3_aa: CASGRTAPGGELFF
cdr3_nt: TGCGCCAGCGGTAGGACAGCCCCGGGCGGGGAGCTGTTTTTT

d_call: NA
cdr3_length: 13
j_call: TRBJ1-1
v_call: TRBV5-6
clone_size: NA
cdr3_aa: CASGLGVTREAVF
cdr3_nt: TGTGCCAGCGGCTTGGGGGTCACGAGAGAAGCTGTCTTT

d_call: TRBD1
cdr3_length: 17
j_call: TRBJ1-2
v_call: TRBV4-1
clone_size: many
cdr3_aa: CASSQDRQGANNYGYTF
cdr3_nt: TGCGCCAGCAGCCAAGATAGGCAGGGGGCTAATAACTATGGCTACACCTTC

d_call: TRBD1
cdr3_length: 15
j_call: TRBJ2-4
v_call: TRBV5-1
clone_size: NA
cdr3_aa: CASSLAGTGENIQYF
cdr3_nt: TGCGCCAGCAGCTTGGCTGGGACAGGGGAGAACATTCAGTACTTC

d_call: NA
cdr3_length: 16
j_call: TRBJ2-3
v_call: TRBV11-2
clone_size: NA
cdr3_aa: CASSLQVGVNTDTQYF
cdr3_nt: TGTGCCAGCAGCTTACAAGTGGGAGTCAACACAGATACGCAGTATTTT

d_call: NA
cdr3_length: 14
j_call: TRBJ2-6
v_call: TRBV30
clone_size: NA
cdr3_aa: CAWMRSRWANVLTF
cdr3_nt: TGTGCCTGGATGCGGTCTCGTTGGGCCAACGTCCTGACTTTC

d_call: NA
cdr3_length: 13
j_call: TRBJ1-1
v_call: TRBV6-1
clone_size: NA
cdr3_aa: CVITMVFDTEAFF
cdr3_nt: TGTGTCATCACGATGGTCTTTGACACTGAAGCTTTCTTT

d_call: NA
cdr3_length: 14
j_call: TRBJ2-1
v_call: TRBV30
clone_size: NA
cdr3_aa: CAWVRLGISYEQFF
cdr3_nt: TGTGCCTGGGTAAGGTTGGGCATCTCCTATGAGCAGTTCTTC

d_call: NA
cdr3_length: 15
j_call: TRBJ2-1
v_call: TRBV30
clone_size: NA
cdr3_aa: CAWSVLPLASNEQFF
cdr3_nt: TGTGCCTGGAGTGTACTTCCACTAGCCTCCAATGAGCAGTTCTTC

d_call: TRBD1
cdr3_length: 16
j_call: TRBJ2-7
v_call: TRBV4-1
clone_size: many
cdr3_aa: CASSQTPGQGWYEQYF
cdr3_nt: TGCGCCAGCAGCCAGACTCCGGGACAGGGGTGGTACGAGCAGTACTTC

d_call: NA
cdr3_length: 13
j_call: TRBJ2-5
v_call: TRBV6-6
clone_size: NA
cdr3_aa: CASIRQRQETQYF
cdr3_nt: TGTGCCAGCATTAGGCAGAGACAAGAGACCCAGTACTTC

d_call: TRBD2
cdr3_length: 16
j_call: TRBJ2-2
v_call: TRBV5-4
clone_size: few
cdr3_aa: CASSPGAGGLAGELFF
cdr3_nt: TGTGCCAGCAGCCCTGGTGCGGGAGGGCTCGCCGGGGAGCTGTTTTTT

d_call: TRBD1
cdr3_length: 15
j_call: TRBJ2-3
v_call: TRBV6-1
clone_size: NA
cdr3_aa: CASRSGTGDVDTQYF
cdr3_nt: TGTGCCAGCAGATCCGGGACAGGGGACGTAGATACGCAGTATTTT

d_call: TRBD2
cdr3_length: 16
j_call: TRBJ2-1
v_call: TRBV5-6
clone_size: NA
cdr3_aa: CASSRSGLATYNEQFF
cdr3_nt: TGTGCCAGCAGCAGGTCGGGACTAGCGACCTACAATGAGCAGTTCTTC

d_call: NA
cdr3_length: 14
j_call: TRBJ2-2
v_call: TRBV6-2/TRBV6-3
clone_size: NA
cdr3_aa: CASSYSGSPGELFF
cdr3_nt: TGTGCCAGCAGTTACTCGGGGTCCCCCGGGGAGCTGTTTTTT

d_call: NA
cdr3_length: 15
j_call: TRBJ2-1
v_call: TRBV11-2
clone_size: NA
cdr3_aa: CASSPRLVGYNEQFF
cdr3_nt: TGTGCCAGCAGCCCGAGGCTAGTGGGCTACAATGAGCAGTTCTTC

d_call: NA
cdr3_length: 15
j_call: TRBJ1-3
v_call: TRBV6-5
clone_size: NA
cdr3_aa: CASSTTGGTGNTIYF
cdr3_nt: TGTGCCAGCAGTACGACAGGAGGGACTGGAAACACCATATATTTT

d_call: NA
cdr3_length: 13
j_call: TRBJ2-1
v_call: TRBV5-1
clone_size: NA
cdr3_aa: CASSSDPSREQFF
cdr3_nt: TGCGCCAGCAGCTCGGACCCTTCTCGGGAGCAGTTCTTC

d_call: NA
cdr3_length: 15
j_call: TRBJ1-4
v_call: TRBV4-2
clone_size: many
cdr3_aa: CASSQNPGRGEKLFF
cdr3_nt: TGTGCCAGCAGCCAAAACCCGGGCCGGGGTGAAAAACTGTTTTTT

d_call: TRBD1
cdr3_length: 15
j_call: TRBJ2-5
v_call: TRBV12-3/TRBV12-4
clone_size: NA
cdr3_aa: CARGRDSTFHETQYF
cdr3_nt: TGTGCCAGGGGTCGGGACAGCACCTTCCATGAGACCCAGTACTTC

d_call: TRBD1
cdr3_length: 16
j_call: TRBJ1-1
v_call: TRBV6-5
clone_size: few
cdr3_aa: CASSRRTGPSNTEAFF
cdr3_nt: TGTGCCAGCAGTCGTAGGACAGGACCCTCGAACACTGAAGCTTTCTTT

d_call: NA
cdr3_length: 15
j_call: TRBJ2-7
v_call: TRBV10-2
clone_size: NA
cdr3_aa: CASKGGGQAIYEQYF
cdr3_nt: TGCGCCAGCAAGGGGGGGGGACAGGCGATCTACGAGCAGTACTTC

d_call: NA
cdr3_length: 15
j_call: TRBJ2-1
v_call: TRBV5-1
clone_size: NA
cdr3_aa: CVSSPGATVGNEQFF
cdr3_nt: TGCGTCAGCAGCCCGGGGGCGACGGTGGGCAATGAGCAGTTCTTC

d_call: TRBD1
cdr3_length: 15
j_call: TRBJ2-5
v_call: TRBV7-8
clone_size: few
cdr3_aa: CASSFRQGHQETQYF
cdr3_nt: TGTGCCAGCAGCTTTAGACAGGGTCACCAAGAGACCCAGTACTTC

d_call: TRBD1
cdr3_length: 15
j_call: TRBJ2-6
v_call: TRBV4-3
clone_size: NA
cdr3_aa: CARSQPAQGHSVLTF
cdr3_nt: TGCGCCAGAAGCCAACCCGCACAGGGGCACTCGGTCCTGACTTTC

d_call: NA
cdr3_length: 16
j_call: TRBJ2-1
v_call: TRBV11-2
clone_size: once
cdr3_aa: CASILECRGSYNEQFF
cdr3_nt: TGTGCCAGCATCTTAGAATGCCGGGGTTCCTACAATGAGCAGTTCTTC

d_call: TRBD2
cdr3_length: 17
j_call: TRBJ2-7
v_call: TRBV6-6
clone_size: many
cdr3_aa: CASRPSSTSGIFSEQYF
cdr3_nt: TGTGCCAGCAGGCCGAGCTCGACTAGCGGGATCTTTTCCGAGCAGTACTTC